This T cell receptor beta chain comes out of a study of T cells in Graves' hyperthyroidism and ophthalmopathy. Notes on the study in general: Among clonotypes expanded in thyroid above 0.001, most were also found in blood.

Stability of Graves' hyperthyroidism was defined as absent ophthalmopathy progression within 18 months. This clonotype was detected many times. Its target is not known. Authors of the study amplified TCR beta CDR3 regions from RNA transcripts. HTBI primers drove first-round RT-PCR of the TCR CDR3. TCRdb reanalysed the multiplex PCR reads using MiXCR and keeps one entry per CDR3 protein. The data contain roughly 750,000 distinct CDR3 sequences, around 17% of them singletons. This CDR3 contains 14 residues. The germline V gene has CDR1 MDHEN and CDR2 SYDVKM. V lost 6 bases and J lost 6; bases outside the gene matches: 9.

Sequenced input: blood. This chain connects TRBV28 to TRBJ2-5, with 8 bases fitting TRBD2. The TCR originated in a man between 18 and 29 years old with Graves' hyperthyroidism. This CDR3 is CASSQLSGRKTQYF. DNA of the CDR3: TGTGCCAGCAGCCAGTTGAGCGGGAGAAAGACCCAGTACTTC.